This TCR beta chain appears in the sequencing data of a study of blood T cells in healthy people across ages. Total RNA was extracted at no less than 6 micrograms per sample. Study conclusions and caveats: Per million T cells, the diversity of TCR beta decreased roughly linearly as age advanced. The long-lived group displayed more naive CD4+ cells, plus higher diversity, than the aged donors did.

The germline gives CDR1 SGHDN, CDR2 FVKESK. Trimming cost V 0 bases and J 4 bases, with 12 bases left between them. The CDR3 is 15 amino acids. Note on this clonotype: Its specificity is not known.

Through a sample-barcoded 5' primer and a J-beta primer mix, a second PCR was run for roughly 6 to 11 cycles. Via MiXCR, TCRdb re-called the 5' RACE reads, giving one row per CDR3 protein. The table records under 950,000 distinct CDR3 sequences, 22% of them present only once. This sequence joins TRBV14 and TRBJ1-2; D is undetermined. The receptor was derived from a man in his 70s in good health. The source material was blood. The CDR3 protein is CASSQDRRAGYGYTF. CDR3 DNA: TGTGCCAGCAGCCAAGATCGTAGGGCCGGCTATGGCTACACCTTC.